These 2 T cell receptor beta chains share one sample of origin, sequenced in a study of blood T cell repertoires in COVID-19. The table came from immunoSEQ multiplex PCR; TCRdb's copy has only in-frame clones and leaves some out. The table includes 110,000 to 150,000 clones, about 85% detected once. The sample was PBMCs or T cells enriched from blood (not recorded which). The receptors here all came from a woman aged 40 to 50 who had recovered from COVID-19.

V is TRBV27 and J is TRBJ1-2, with 7 bases fitting TRBD1. The V gene's germline CDR1 is MNHEY and CDR2 SMNVEV (reference sequence). V dropped 7 bases and J dropped 4; count of bases not matched to a gene: 9. This CDR3 is 14 amino acids long. In nucleotides, the CDR3 is TGTGCCAGCAAGCCCCTCCGGGACAGCTATGGCTACACCTTC. Translated, it gives CASKPLRDSYGYTF.

V and J are TRBV4-1 and TRBJ1-4; 11 positions agree with TRBD1. The V and J ends lost 2 bases and 3 bases, in that order; junction bases with no gene match: 11. CDR3 length: 19 amino acids. CDR1 is MGHRA, CDR2 YSYEKL, per germline. The CDR3 DNA is TGCGCCAGCAGCCAATCCCGGGGACAGGGGGTGACGGCTAATGAAAAACTGTTTTTT. Translation: CASSQSRGQGVTANEKLFF.